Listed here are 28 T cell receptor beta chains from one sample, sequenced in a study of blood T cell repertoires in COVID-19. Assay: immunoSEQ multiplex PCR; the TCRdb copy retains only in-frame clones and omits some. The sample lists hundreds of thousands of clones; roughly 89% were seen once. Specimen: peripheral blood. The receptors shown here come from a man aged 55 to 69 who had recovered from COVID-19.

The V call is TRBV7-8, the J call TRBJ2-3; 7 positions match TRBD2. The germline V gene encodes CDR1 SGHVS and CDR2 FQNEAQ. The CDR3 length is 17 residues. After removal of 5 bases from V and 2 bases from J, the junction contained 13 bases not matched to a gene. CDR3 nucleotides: TGTGCCAGCAGCCTCCTCCCTAGCGGAGCCCCCACAGATACGCAGTATTTT. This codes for CASSLLPSGAPTDTQYF. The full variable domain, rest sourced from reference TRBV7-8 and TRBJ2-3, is GAGVSQSPRYKVAKRGQDVALRCDPISGHVSLFWYQQALGQGPEFLTYFQNEAQLDKSGLPSDRFFAERPEGSVSTLKIQRTQQEDSAVYLCASSLLPSGAPTDTQYFGPGTRLTVL.

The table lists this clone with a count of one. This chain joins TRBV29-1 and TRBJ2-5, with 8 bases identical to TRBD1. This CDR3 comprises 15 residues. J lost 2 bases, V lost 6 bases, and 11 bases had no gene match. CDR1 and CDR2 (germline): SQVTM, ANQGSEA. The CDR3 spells CSVFGTNRGQETQYF. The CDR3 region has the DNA TGCAGCGTATTCGGAACGAACAGGGGGCAAGAGACCCAGTACTTC.

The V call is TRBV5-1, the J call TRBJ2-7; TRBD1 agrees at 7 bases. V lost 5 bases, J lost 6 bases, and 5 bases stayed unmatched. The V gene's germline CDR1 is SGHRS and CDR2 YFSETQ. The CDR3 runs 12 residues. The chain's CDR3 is CASRPNRGEQYF. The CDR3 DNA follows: TGCGCCAGCAGGCCGAACAGGGGCGAGCAGTACTTC.

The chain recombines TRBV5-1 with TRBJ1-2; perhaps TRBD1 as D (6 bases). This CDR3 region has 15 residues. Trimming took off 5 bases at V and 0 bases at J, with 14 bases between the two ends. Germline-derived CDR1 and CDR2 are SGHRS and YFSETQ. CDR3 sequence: CASRPGTQANYGYTF. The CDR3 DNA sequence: TGCGCCAGCAGACCCGGGACACAGGCTAACTATGGCTACACCTTC.

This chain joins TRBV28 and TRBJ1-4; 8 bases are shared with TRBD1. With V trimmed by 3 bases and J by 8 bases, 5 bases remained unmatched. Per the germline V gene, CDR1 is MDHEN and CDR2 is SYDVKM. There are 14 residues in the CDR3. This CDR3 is CASSLAGGQEKLFF. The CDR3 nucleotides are TGTGCCAGCAGTTTGGCAGGGGGCCAAGAAAAACTGTTTTTT.

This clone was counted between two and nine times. The DNA for the CDR3 is TGTGCCAGCAGCCTGGACAGGGGTCAGCCCCAGCATTTT. Protein: CASSLDRGQPQHF. The V and J genes are TRBV12-3 or TRBV12-4 and TRBJ1-5; 9 nucleotides agree with TRBD1. CDR3 length equals 13 residues. V was pared by 6 bases and J by 6 bases, with 3 bases of the junction left unmatched.

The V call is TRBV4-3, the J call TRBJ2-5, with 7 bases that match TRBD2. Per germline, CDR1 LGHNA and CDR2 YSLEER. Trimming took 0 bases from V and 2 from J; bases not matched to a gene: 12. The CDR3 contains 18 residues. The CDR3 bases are TGCGCCAGCAGCCAAGATCCCCTAGCGGCGGATCCTCAAGAGACCCAGTACTTC. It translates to CASSQDPLAADPQETQYF.

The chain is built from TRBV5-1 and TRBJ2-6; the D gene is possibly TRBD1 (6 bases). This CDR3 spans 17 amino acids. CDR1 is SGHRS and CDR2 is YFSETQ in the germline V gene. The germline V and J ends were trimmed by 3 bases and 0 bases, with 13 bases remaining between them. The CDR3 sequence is CASSSRTATSGANVLTF. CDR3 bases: TGCGCCAGCAGCTCCCGGACAGCCACCTCTGGGGCCAACGTCCTGACTTTC.

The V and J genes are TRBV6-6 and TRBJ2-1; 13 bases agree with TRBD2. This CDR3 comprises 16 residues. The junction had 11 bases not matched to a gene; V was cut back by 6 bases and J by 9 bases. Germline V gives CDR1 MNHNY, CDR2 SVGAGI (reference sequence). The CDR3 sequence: CASRPPGLAGPVEQFF. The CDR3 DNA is TGTGCCAGCAGGCCCCCGGGACTAGCGGGGCCCGTTGAGCAGTTCTTC.

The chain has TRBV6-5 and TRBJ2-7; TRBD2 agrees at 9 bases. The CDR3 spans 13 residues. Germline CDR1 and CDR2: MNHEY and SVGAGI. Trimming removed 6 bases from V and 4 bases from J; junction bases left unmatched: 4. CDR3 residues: CASRTSGRYEQYF. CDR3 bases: TGTGCCAGCAGAACCAGCGGGAGGTACGAGCAGTACTTC.

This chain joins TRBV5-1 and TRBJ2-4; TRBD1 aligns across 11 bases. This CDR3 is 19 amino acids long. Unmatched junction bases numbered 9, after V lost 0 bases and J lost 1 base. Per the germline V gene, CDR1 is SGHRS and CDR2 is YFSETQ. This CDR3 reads CASSLVRTGGAGAKNIQYF. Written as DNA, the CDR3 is TGCGCCAGCAGCTTGGTTAGGACAGGGGGCGCCGGGGCCAAAAACATTCAGTACTTC.

The CDR3 loop reads CASSEAGTSGGQETQYF. The CDR3 DNA follows: TGTGCCAGCAGTGAAGCTGGGACTAGCGGGGGACAAGAGACCCAGTACTTC. This chain uses TRBV2 with TRBJ2-5, with 14 bases identical to TRBD2. The CDR3 length is 17 residues. Germline V gene sequence: CDR1 SNHLY, CDR2 FYNNEI. With V trimmed by 0 bases and J by 2 bases, 2 bases remained unmatched.

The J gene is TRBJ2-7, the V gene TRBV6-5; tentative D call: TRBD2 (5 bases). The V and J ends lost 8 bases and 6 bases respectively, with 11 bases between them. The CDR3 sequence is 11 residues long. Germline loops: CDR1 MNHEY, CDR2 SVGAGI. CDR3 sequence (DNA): TGTGCCAGCCAGCGTGAGGGCGAGCAGTACTTC. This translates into CASQREGEQYF.

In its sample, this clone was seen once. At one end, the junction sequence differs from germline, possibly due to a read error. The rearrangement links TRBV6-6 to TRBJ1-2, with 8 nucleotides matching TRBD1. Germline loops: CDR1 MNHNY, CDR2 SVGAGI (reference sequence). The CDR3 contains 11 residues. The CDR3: CASSLDRGCSF. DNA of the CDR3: TGTGCCAGCAGCCTCGACAGGGGTTGTTCCTTC.

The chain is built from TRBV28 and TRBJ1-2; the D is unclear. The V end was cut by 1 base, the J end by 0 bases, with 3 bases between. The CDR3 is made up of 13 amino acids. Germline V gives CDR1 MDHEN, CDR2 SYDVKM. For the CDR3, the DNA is TGTGCCAGCAGTTTATCTCCTAACTATGGCTACACCTTC. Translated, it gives CASSLSPNYGYTF.

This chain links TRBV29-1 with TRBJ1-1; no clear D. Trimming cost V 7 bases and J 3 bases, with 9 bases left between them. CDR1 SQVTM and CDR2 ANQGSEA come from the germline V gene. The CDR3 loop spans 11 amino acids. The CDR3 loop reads CSAKLDTEAFF. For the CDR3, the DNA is TGCAGCGCCAAACTGGACACTGAAGCTTTCTTT. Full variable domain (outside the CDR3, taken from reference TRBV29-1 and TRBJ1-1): SAVISQKPSRDICQRGTSLTIQCQVDSQVTMMFWYRQQPGQSLTLIATANQGSEATYESGFVIDKFPISRPNLTFSTLTVSNMSPEDSSIYLCSAKLDTEAFFGQGTRLTVV.

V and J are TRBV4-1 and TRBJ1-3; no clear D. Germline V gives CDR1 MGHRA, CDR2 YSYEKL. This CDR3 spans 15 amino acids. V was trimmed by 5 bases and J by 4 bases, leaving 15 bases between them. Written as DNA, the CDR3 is TGCGCCAGCAGCACCCGCGAGGGATCAGGAAACACCATATATTTT. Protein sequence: CASSTREGSGNTIYF.

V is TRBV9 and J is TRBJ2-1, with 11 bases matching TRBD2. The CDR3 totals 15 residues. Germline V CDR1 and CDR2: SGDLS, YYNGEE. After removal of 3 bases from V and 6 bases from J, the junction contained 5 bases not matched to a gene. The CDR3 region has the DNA TGTGCCAGCAGCGCCGGGACTAGCGGAGCCAATGAGCAGTTCTTC. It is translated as CASSAGTSGANEQFF.

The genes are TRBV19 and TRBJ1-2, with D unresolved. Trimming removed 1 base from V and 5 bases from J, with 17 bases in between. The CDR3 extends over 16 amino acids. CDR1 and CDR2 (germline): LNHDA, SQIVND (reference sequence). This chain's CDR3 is CASSIARSPTLYGYTF. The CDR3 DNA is TGTGCCAGTAGTATAGCCAGGTCGCCTACCCTATATGGCTACACCTTC. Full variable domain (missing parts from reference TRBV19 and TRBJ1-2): DGGITQSPKYLFRKEGQNVTLSCEQNLNHDAMYWYRQDPGQGLRLIYYSQIVNDFQKGDIAEGYSVSREKKESFPLTVTSAQKNPTAFYLCASSIARSPTLYGYTFGSGTRLTVV.

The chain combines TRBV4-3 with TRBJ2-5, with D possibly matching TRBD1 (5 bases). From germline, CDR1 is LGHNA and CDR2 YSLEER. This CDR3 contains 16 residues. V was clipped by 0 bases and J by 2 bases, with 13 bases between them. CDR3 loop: CASSQDRVAPQETQYF. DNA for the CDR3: TGCGCCAGCAGCCAAGACAGGGTGGCCCCTCAAGAGACCCAGTACTTC.

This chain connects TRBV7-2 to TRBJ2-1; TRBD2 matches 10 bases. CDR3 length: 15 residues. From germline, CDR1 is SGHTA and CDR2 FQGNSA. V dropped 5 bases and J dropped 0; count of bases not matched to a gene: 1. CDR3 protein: CASSPSGSSYNEQFF. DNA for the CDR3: TGTGCCAGCAGCCCTAGCGGGAGCTCCTACAATGAGCAGTTCTTC.

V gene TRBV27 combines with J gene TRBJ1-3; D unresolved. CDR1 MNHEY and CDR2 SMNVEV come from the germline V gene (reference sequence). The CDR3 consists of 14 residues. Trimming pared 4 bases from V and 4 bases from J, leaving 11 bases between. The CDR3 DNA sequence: TGTGCCAGCAGTTACTCGGGTGCCGGAAACACCATATATTTT. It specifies CASSYSGAGNTIYF.

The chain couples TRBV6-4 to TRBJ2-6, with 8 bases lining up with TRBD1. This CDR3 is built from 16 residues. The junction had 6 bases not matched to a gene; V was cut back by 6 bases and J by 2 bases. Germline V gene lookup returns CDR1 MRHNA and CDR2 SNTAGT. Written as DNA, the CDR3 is TGTGCCAGCAGAGGGCAGGGGGCGACTGGGGCCAACGTCCTGACTTTC. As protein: CASRGQGATGANVLTF.

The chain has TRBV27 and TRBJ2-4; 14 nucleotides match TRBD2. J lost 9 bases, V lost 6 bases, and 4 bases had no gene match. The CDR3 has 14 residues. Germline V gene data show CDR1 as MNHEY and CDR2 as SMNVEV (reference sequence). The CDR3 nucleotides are TGTGCCAGCAGGAGGACTAGCGGGGGGTCCATTCAGTACTTC. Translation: CASRRTSGGSIQYF.

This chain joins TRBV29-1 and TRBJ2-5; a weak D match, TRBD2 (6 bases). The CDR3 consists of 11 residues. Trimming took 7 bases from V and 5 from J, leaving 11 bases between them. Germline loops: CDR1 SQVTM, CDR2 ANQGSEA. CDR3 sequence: CSAGGVETQYF. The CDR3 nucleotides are TGCAGCGCCGGGGGTGTGGAGACCCAGTACTTC.

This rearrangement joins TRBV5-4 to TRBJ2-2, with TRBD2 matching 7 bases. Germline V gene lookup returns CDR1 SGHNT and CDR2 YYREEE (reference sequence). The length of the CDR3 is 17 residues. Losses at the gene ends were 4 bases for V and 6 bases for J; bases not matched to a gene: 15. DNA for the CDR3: TGTGCCAGCAGCCCCCCGGCGGGAGCAAGCGGGGCCGGGGAGCTGTTTTTT. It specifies CASSPPAGASGAGELFF.

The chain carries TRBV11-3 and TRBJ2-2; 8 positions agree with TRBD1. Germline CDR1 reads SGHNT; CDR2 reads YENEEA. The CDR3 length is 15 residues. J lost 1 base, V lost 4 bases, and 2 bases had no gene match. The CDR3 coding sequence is TGTGCCAGCAGCTCCGGGACAGGGAACACCGGGGAGCTGTTTTTT. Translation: CASSSGTGNTGELFF.

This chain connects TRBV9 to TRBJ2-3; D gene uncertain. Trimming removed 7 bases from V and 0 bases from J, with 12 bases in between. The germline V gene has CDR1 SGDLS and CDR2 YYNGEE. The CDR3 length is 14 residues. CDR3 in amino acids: CASWSGVSTDTQYF. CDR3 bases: TGTGCCAGCTGGTCCGGAGTTAGCACAGATACGCAGTATTTT.